This T cell receptor (beta chain) was documented in a study of T cells in localized non-small cell lung cancer. Broader study findings: T cell clonality was highest in uninvolved adjacent lung, above tumor. Multi-region tumor sequencing was not done, so intratumor heterogeneity could not be excluded.

About this clone itself: Its antigen is currently unknown.

Sequencing was performed with immunoSEQ multiplex PCR; in TCRdb, only in-frame clones are kept and a portion is missing. The repertoire has about 91,000 clones, roughly 87% of them found once; the top ten carry more than 14%. The V gene's germline CDR1 is MNHEY and CDR2 SMNVEV (reference sequence). This CDR3 comprises 17 residues. V was pared by 8 bases and J by 7 bases, with 19 bases of the junction left unmatched. Sequencing was performed on peripheral blood, taken before any cancer treatment. The rearrangement joins TRBV27 to TRBJ2-1; 8 positions agree with TRBD2. The sequence was collected from a man aged 35 to 69 with stage I squamous cell lung carcinoma. The CDR3 sequence: CASLKPGSGGRGNEQFF. Written as DNA, the CDR3 is TGTGCCAGCCTCAAACCTGGCAGCGGGGGAAGAGGGAATGAGCAGTTCTTC.